A single sample is the source of the 3 T cell receptor beta chains below, sequenced in a study of CD8 T cells in ankylosing spondylitis. MiXCR, run by TCRdb on the 5' RACE reads, gives a single entry per CDR3 protein. The table records 100,000 to 150,000 distinct CDR3 sequences, about 10% of them present only once. Sample: blood, either unsorted or a sorted T cell fraction (not recorded which). The origin of the receptors is a female donor with ankylosing spondylitis or in good health (not recorded which).

The chain couples TRBV29-1 to TRBJ2-2; D remains ambiguous. Trimming removed 0 bases from V and 1 base from J, with 6 bases in between. CDR1 and CDR2 from the germline V gene are SQVTM and ANQGSEA. The CDR3 runs to 14 residues. The CDR3 loop reads CSVEEIRNTGELFF. The CDR3 DNA sequence: TGCAGCGTTGAAGAAATAAGGAACACCGGGGAGCTGTTTTTT.

This clonotype was seen ten or more times. The chain has TRBV5-1 and TRBJ2-7; no clear D gene. This CDR3 has 13 residues. Per the germline V gene, CDR1 is SGHRS and CDR2 is YFSETQ. Deletions cut 2 bases from V and 0 bases from J, with 6 bases between. The CDR3 sequence is CASSFSSSYEQYF. DNA of the CDR3: TGCGCCAGCAGCTTTTCAAGCTCCTACGAGCAGTACTTC.

This clonotype was detected many times. The chain uses TRBV10-3 and TRBJ2-1; D is unclear. Trimming took 7 bases from V and 7 from J, leaving 14 bases between them. Germline V gene lookup returns CDR1 ENHRY and CDR2 SYGVKD. This CDR3 comprises 13 residues. CDR3 protein: CAITPTSGNEQFF. The CDR3 region has the DNA TGTGCCATCACGCCCACCTCTGGGAATGAGCAGTTCTTC.